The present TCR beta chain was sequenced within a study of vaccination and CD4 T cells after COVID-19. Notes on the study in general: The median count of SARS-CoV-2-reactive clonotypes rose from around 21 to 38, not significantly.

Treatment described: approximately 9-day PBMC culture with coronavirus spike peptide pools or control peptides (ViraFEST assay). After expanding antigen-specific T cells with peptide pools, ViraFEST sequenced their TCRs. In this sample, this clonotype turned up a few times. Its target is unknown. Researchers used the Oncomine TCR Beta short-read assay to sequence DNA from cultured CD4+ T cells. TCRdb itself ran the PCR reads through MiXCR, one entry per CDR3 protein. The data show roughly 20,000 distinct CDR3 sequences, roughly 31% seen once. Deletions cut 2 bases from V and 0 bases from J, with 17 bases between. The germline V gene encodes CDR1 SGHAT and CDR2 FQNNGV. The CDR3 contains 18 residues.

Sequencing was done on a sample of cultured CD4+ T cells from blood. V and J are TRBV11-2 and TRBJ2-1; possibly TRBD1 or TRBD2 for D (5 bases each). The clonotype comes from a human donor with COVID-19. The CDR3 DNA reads TGTGCCAGCAGCTTATTAGGGGTCGGGGTAGGCTCCTACAATGAGCAGTTCTTC. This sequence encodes CASSLLGVGVGSYNEQFF.